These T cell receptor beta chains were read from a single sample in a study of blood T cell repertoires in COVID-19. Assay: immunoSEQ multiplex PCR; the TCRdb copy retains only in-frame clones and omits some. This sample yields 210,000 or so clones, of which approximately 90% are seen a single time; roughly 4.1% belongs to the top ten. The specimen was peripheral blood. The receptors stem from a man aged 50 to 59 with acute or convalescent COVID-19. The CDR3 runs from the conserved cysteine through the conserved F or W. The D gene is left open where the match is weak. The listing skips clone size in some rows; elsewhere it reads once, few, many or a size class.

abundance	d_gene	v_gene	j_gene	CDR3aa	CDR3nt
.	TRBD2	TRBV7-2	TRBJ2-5	CASSYRTSGDETQYF	TGTGCCAGCAGCTACCGGACTAGCGGGGATGAGACCCAGTACTTC
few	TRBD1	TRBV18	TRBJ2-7	CASSQGAGSSYEQYF	TGTGCCAGCTCACAGGGGGCAGGAAGCTCCTACGAGCAGTACTTC
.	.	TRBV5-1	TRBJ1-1	CASSLGEENTEAFF	TGCGCCAGCAGCTTGGGCGAAGAGAACACTGAAGCTTTCTTT
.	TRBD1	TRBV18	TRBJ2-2	CASSPNRQGSNTGELFF	TGTGCCAGCTCACCAAATAGACAGGGATCGAACACCGGGGAGCTGTTTTTT
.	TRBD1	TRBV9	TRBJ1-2	CASSPGQGDGYGYTF	TGTGCCAGCAGCCCAGGACAGGGTGATGGGTATGGCTACACCTTC
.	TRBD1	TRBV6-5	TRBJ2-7	CASRPGQGYEQYF	TGTGCCAGCAGGCCGGGACAGGGATACGAGCAGTACTTC
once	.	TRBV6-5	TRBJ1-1	CASRPGLLNTEAFF	TGTGCCAGCAGGCCCGGACTCCTGAACACTGAAGCTTTCTTT
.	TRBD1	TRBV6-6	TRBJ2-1	CASSPGQGAVNEQFF	TGTGCCAGCAGTCCCGGACAGGGGGCGGTCAATGAGCAGTTCTTC
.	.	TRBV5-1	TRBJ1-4	CASSSGKGAGTNEKLFF	TGCGCCAGCAGCTCGGGGAAAGGTGCCGGGACTAATGAAAAACTGTTTTTT
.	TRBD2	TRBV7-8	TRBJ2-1	CASTSGSSSYNEQFF	TGTGCCAGCACTAGCGGCTCCAGCTCCTACAATGAGCAGTTCTTC
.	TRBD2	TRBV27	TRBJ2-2	CASSLLAGAGELFF	TGTGCCAGCAGTTTACTAGCGGGGGCCGGGGAGCTGTTTTTT
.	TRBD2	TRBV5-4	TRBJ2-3	CASSLAGFTGTSLGSDTQYF	TGTGCCAGCAGCTTGGCCGGCTTCACCGGGACTAGCCTGGGGTCCGATACGCAGTATTTT
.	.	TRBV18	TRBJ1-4	CASSPFVRGTNEKLFF	TGTGCCAGCTCACCCTTCGTAAGGGGAACTAATGAAAAACTGTTTTTT
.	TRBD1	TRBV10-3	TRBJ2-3	CAARGQTDTQYF	TGTGCTGCGAGGGGACAGACAGATACGCAGTATTTT
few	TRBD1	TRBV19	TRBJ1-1	CASLVTGGRLNTEAFF	TGTGCCAGTTTAGTCACAGGGGGTCGGTTGAACACTGAAGCTTTCTTT
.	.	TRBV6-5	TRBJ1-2	CASSYSAGVYGYTF	TGTGCCAGCAGTTACTCGGCAGGTGTCTATGGCTACACCTTC
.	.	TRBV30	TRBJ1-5	CAWNGGSDQPQHF	TGTGCCTGGAACGGAGGCAGCGATCAGCCCCAGCATTTT
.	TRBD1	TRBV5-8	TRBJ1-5	CASSRGQGGTFNQPQHF	TGTGCCAGCAGCCGAGGACAGGGAGGAACTTTCAATCAGCCCCAGCATTTT
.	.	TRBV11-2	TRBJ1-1	CASSSQGPNTEAFF	TGTGCCAGCAGCTCTCAGGGGCCGAACACTGAAGCTTTCTTT
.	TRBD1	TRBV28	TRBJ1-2	CASTSIGQEFLSYTF	TGTGCCAGCACCTCAATAGGACAGGAATTCTTGAGCTACACCTTC
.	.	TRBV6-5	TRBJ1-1	CASSLQGSLQGEAFF	TGTGCCAGCAGTCTGCAGGGGTCCCTACAGGGTGAAGCTTTCTTT